The rows below give T cell receptor beta chains drawn from one sample of a study of blood T cell repertoires in COVID-19. Sequencing was performed with immunoSEQ multiplex PCR; in TCRdb, only in-frame clones are kept and a portion is missing. The sample consists of about 160,000 clones, about 88% of them appearing once. The sample taken for sequencing was PBMCs or T cells enriched from blood (not recorded which). Receptor source: a man between 45 and 60 years old who had recovered from COVID-19. Each CDR3 is given with its conserved first and last residue. Each record gives: D gene, V gene, CDR3 length, J gene, clone size, CDR3 DNA, CDR3 protein. The D gene is left open where the match is weak. A clone size is listed for some rows: how often the clone was seen (once, few, many), or a class if it is expanded.

D gene: .
V gene: TRBV3-1/TRBV3-2
CDR3 length: 14
J gene: TRBJ2-7
clone size: .
CDR3 DNA: TGTGCCAGCAGCCAAGAGGTGGCAGACTACGAGCAGTACTTC
CDR3 protein: CASSQEVADYEQYF

D gene: TRBD2
V gene: TRBV18
CDR3 length: 14
J gene: TRBJ2-7
clone size: few
CDR3 DNA: TGTGCCAGCTCCCCCGGGACTAGCAGCCGGGAGCAGTACTTC
CDR3 protein: CASSPGTSSREQYF

D gene: TRBD1
V gene: TRBV5-1
CDR3 length: 12
J gene: TRBJ1-2
clone size: .
CDR3 DNA: TGCGCCAGCAGCTCGGACAGGGTTGGATACACCTTC
CDR3 protein: CASSSDRVGYTF

D gene: TRBD1
V gene: TRBV25-1
CDR3 length: 13
J gene: TRBJ2-7
clone size: .
CDR3 DNA: TGTGCCAGCAGTGGACAGGGACCCTACGAGCAGTACTTC
CDR3 protein: CASSGQGPYEQYF

D gene: TRBD2
V gene: TRBV15
CDR3 length: 16
J gene: TRBJ2-5
clone size: .
CDR3 DNA: TGTGCCACCAGCCTCCCCGGGACTAGCGGGGGTGAGACCCAGTACTTC
CDR3 protein: CATSLPGTSGGETQYF

D gene: TRBD1
V gene: TRBV18
CDR3 length: 15
J gene: TRBJ1-1
clone size: .
CDR3 DNA: TGTGCCAGCTCATCCCGGACAGGTTCGAACACTGAAGCTTTCTTT
CDR3 protein: CASSSRTGSNTEAFF

D gene: TRBD1
V gene: TRBV19
CDR3 length: 15
J gene: TRBJ1-4
clone size: .
CDR3 DNA: TGTGCCAGTAGACCGAGACAGGGGGTTCAAGAAAAACTGTTTTTT
CDR3 protein: CASRPRQGVQEKLFF

D gene: TRBD1
V gene: TRBV4-1
CDR3 length: 16
J gene: TRBJ1-2
clone size: few
CDR3 DNA: TGCGCCAGCAGCCAAGTTTCGACAGGGGGCGGCTATGGCTACACCTTC
CDR3 protein: CASSQVSTGGGYGYTF

D gene: .
V gene: TRBV19
CDR3 length: 15
J gene: TRBJ2-6
clone size: .
CDR3 DNA: TGTGCCAGTAGTATAGCAGTGTCTGGGGCCAACGTCCTGACTTTC
CDR3 protein: CASSIAVSGANVLTF

D gene: .
V gene: TRBV9
CDR3 length: 15
J gene: TRBJ2-1
clone size: .
CDR3 DNA: TGTGCCAGCACCCAGGACAGTGCTTCCTACAATGAGCAGTTCTTC
CDR3 protein: CASTQDSASYNEQFF

D gene: .
V gene: TRBV6-4
CDR3 length: 13
J gene: TRBJ1-2
clone size: .
CDR3 DNA: TGTGCCAGCAGTGACTCGAACGGGGGTGGCTACACCTTC
CDR3 protein: CASSDSNGGGYTF

D gene: TRBD1
V gene: TRBV27
CDR3 length: 17
J gene: TRBJ1-5
clone size: .
CDR3 DNA: TGTGCCAGCAGTTTCTACCCGCCGGGACAGGGTAGCCAGCCCCAGCATTTT
CDR3 protein: CASSFYPPGQGSQPQHF

D gene: TRBD1
V gene: TRBV5-1
CDR3 length: 12
J gene: TRBJ1-2
clone size: .
CDR3 DNA: TGCGCCAGCACCCGGACAGGGGAAGGCTACACCTTC
CDR3 protein: CASTRTGEGYTF

D gene: .
V gene: TRBV2
CDR3 length: 16
J gene: TRBJ2-1
clone size: few
CDR3 DNA: TGTGCCAGCAGTGAAGAGTCATTAAACAACTACAATGAGCAGTTCTTC
CDR3 protein: CASSEESLNNYNEQFF

D gene: .
V gene: TRBV29-1
CDR3 length: 11
J gene: TRBJ1-2
clone size: .
CDR3 DNA: TGCAGCGCTCCGGGACTATATGGCTACACCTTC
CDR3 protein: CSAPGLYGYTF

D gene: .
V gene: TRBV5-1
CDR3 length: 14
J gene: TRBJ1-1
clone size: .
CDR3 DNA: TGCGCCAGCAGCTTGGCGGGGGGGTACACTGAAGCTTTCTTT
CDR3 protein: CASSLAGGYTEAFF

D gene: .
V gene: TRBV4-3
CDR3 length: 14
J gene: TRBJ1-2
clone size: .
CDR3 DNA: TGCGCCAGCAGCCAGGAACAGGCTAACTATGGCTACACCTTC
CDR3 protein: CASSQEQANYGYTF

D gene: .
V gene: TRBV30
CDR3 length: 11
J gene: TRBJ1-1
clone size: .
CDR3 DNA: TGTGCCTGCCCCAGGAACACTGAAGCTTTCTTT
CDR3 protein: CACPRNTEAFF

D gene: .
V gene: TRBV5-1
CDR3 length: 14
J gene: TRBJ1-6
clone size: .
CDR3 DNA: TGCGCCAGCAGCTCGGGACAACATAATTCACCCCTCCACTTT
CDR3 protein: CASSSGQHNSPLHF

D gene: .
V gene: TRBV5-1
CDR3 length: 15
J gene: TRBJ2-3
clone size: .
CDR3 DNA: TGCGCCAGCAGCTTGGGCCCTACTAGCTTGGATACGCAGTATTTT
CDR3 protein: CASSLGPTSLDTQYF

D gene: TRBD1
V gene: TRBV4-1
CDR3 length: 16
J gene: TRBJ1-2
clone size: many
CDR3 DNA: TGCGCCAGCAGCCAAGTCCGGGACAGGGGGCTTCATGGCTACACCTTC
CDR3 protein: CASSQVRDRGLHGYTF

D gene: .
V gene: TRBV5-1
CDR3 length: 15
J gene: TRBJ2-5
clone size: .
CDR3 DNA: TGCGCCAGCAGCTTGAGCTTCCAGGAGGGAGAGACCCAGTACTTC
CDR3 protein: CASSLSFQEGETQYF

D gene: TRBD1
V gene: TRBV7-2
CDR3 length: 15
J gene: TRBJ2-7
clone size: .
CDR3 DNA: TGTGCCAGCAGCCAGAACAGGGGGAGCTCCTACGAGCAGTACTTC
CDR3 protein: CASSQNRGSSYEQYF

D gene: .
V gene: TRBV2
CDR3 length: 14
J gene: TRBJ1-5
clone size: .
CDR3 DNA: TGTGCCAGCAGTGAATCAGGGTTCAATCAGCCCCAGCATTTT
CDR3 protein: CASSESGFNQPQHF

D gene: TRBD1
V gene: TRBV7-9
CDR3 length: 15
J gene: TRBJ2-3
clone size: .
CDR3 DNA: TGTGCCAGCAGCTCCCAACAGGGGAAGGGGGATACGCAGTATTTT
CDR3 protein: CASSSQQGKGDTQYF

D gene: .
V gene: TRBV7-9
CDR3 length: 13
J gene: TRBJ1-4
clone size: many
CDR3 DNA: TGTGCCAGCAGCCCCCAAGAGCGAAATGAACTGTTTTTT
CDR3 protein: CASSPQERNELFF

D gene: .
V gene: TRBV4-1
CDR3 length: 14
J gene: TRBJ1-2
clone size: .
CDR3 DNA: TGCGCCAGCAGCCAAGTAACCAGGGGCGAGGGCTACACCTTC
CDR3 protein: CASSQVTRGEGYTF

D gene: .
V gene: TRBV27
CDR3 length: 14
J gene: TRBJ1-6
clone size: .
CDR3 DNA: TGTGCCAGCAGTTTAGGGCAGGGAAATTCACCCCTCCACTTT
CDR3 protein: CASSLGQGNSPLHF

D gene: TRBD1
V gene: TRBV6-2/TRBV6-3
CDR3 length: 14
J gene: TRBJ2-7
clone size: .
CDR3 DNA: TGTGCCAGCAGCCGACAGGGGGGCTCCTACGAGCAGTACTTC
CDR3 protein: CASSRQGGSYEQYF

D gene: TRBD2
V gene: TRBV4-1
CDR3 length: 18
J gene: TRBJ2-1
clone size: few
CDR3 DNA: TGCGCCAGCAGCCAAGAGCGGGCTAGCGGGAGCCGAAGGGATGAGCAGTTCTTC
CDR3 protein: CASSQERASGSRRDEQFF

D gene: .
V gene: TRBV19
CDR3 length: 13
J gene: TRBJ2-3
clone size: .
CDR3 DNA: TGTGCCAGTAGTATAGACCCGGAGGCTACGCAGTATTTT
CDR3 protein: CASSIDPEATQYF